The present entry profiles one T cell receptor beta chain with its context. What it recognizes is unknown. This sequence may be a read error, since a much larger clone differs from it by one base. The sample originates from a study of Graves' ophthalmopathy and Graves' hyperthyroidism. Study-level findings and limits: For separating ophthalmopathy from stable hyperthyroidism, a 13-signature model gave over 85% sensitivity and approximately 76% specificity. This model predicted ophthalmopathy progression (sensitivity roughly 64%, specificity about 72%).

The CDR3 is 14 amino acids. Germline assignment: CDR1 SGDLS and CDR2 YYNGEE. V was pared by 2 bases and J by 6 bases, with 2 bases of the junction left unmatched. For repertoire sequencing, the TCR beta CDR3 regions were amplified from RNA transcripts. Investigators did first-round RT-PCR with HTBI primers, then second-round multiplex PCR. Each CDR3 protein gets one entry after TCRdb re-called the multiplex PCR reads with MiXCR. Here the sample spans just over 600,000 distinct CDR3 sequences, 22% being singletons. This clonotype was obtained from a woman aged 18 to 35 with stable Graves' hyperthyroidism. Some clones in this sample may be carry-over from other donors' samples. V and J are TRBV9 and TRBJ2-2, with 9 bases that match TRBD1. Material: peripheral blood. CDR3 in amino acids: CASSVTGGAGELFF. The DNA for the CDR3 is TGTGCCAGCAGCGTGACAGGGGGTGCCGGGGAGCTGTTTTTT.